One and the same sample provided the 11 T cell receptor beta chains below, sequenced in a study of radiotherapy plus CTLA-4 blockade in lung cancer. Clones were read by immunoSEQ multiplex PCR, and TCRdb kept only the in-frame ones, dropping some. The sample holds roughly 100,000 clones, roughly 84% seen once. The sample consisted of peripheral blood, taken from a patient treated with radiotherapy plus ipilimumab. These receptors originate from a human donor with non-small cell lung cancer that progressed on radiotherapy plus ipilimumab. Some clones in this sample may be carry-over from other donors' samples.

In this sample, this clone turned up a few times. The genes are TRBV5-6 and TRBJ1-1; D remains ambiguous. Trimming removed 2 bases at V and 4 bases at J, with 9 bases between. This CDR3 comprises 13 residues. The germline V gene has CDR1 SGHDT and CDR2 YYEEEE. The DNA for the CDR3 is TGTGCCAGCAGCTTAAGGGTGGGCACTGAAGCTTTCTTT. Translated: CASSLRVGTEAFF.

The CDR3 spells CASKEGASNTGELFF. The CDR3 DNA follows: TGCGCCAGCAAGGAGGGGGCCTCTAACACCGGGGAGCTGTTTTTT. The genes are TRBV5-1 and TRBJ2-2; possible D gene TRBD1, 7 bases. This CDR3 has 15 residues. V was pared by 6 bases and J by 2 bases, with 14 bases between. CDR1 is SGHRS, CDR2 YFSETQ, per germline. Variable domain in full (rest from reference TRBV5-1 and TRBJ2-2): KAGVTQTPRYLIKTRGQQVTLSCSPISGHRSVSWYQQTPGQGLQFLFEYFSETQRNKGNFPGRFSGRQFSNSRSEMNVSTLELGDSALYLCASKEGASNTGELFFGEGSRLTVL.

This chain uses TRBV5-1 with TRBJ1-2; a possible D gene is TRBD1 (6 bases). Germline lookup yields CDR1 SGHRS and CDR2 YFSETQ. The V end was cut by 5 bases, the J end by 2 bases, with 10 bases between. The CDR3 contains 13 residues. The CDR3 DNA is TGCGCCAGCAGTTCACAGGGAAACTATGGCTACACCTTC. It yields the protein CASSSQGNYGYTF.

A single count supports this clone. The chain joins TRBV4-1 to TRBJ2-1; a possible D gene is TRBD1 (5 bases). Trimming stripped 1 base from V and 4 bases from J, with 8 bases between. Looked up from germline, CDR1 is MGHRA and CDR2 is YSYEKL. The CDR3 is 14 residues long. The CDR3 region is CASSQGQGYNEQFF. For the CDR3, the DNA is TGCGCCAGCAGCCAAGGTCAGGGTTACAATGAGCAGTTCTTC.

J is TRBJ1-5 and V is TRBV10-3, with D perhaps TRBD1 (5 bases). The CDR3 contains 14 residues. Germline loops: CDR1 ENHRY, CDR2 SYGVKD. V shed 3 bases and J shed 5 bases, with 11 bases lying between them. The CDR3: CAISDSGTDQPQHF. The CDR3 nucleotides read TGTGCCATCAGTGATTCAGGGACTGATCAGCCCCAGCATTTT.

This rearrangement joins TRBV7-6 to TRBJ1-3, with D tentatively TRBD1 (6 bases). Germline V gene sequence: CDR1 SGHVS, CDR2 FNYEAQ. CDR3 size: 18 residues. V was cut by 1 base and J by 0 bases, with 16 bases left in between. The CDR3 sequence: CASSLEAVGQLSGNTIYF. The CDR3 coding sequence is TGTGCCAGCAGCTTAGAGGCTGTGGGACAACTCTCTGGAAACACCATATATTTT.

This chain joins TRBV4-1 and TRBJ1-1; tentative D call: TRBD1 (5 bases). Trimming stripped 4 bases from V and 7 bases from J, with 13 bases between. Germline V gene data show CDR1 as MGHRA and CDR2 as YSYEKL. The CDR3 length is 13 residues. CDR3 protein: CASSRAWGDEAFF. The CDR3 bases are TGCGCCAGCAGCCGGGCTTGGGGGGATGAAGCTTTCTTT.

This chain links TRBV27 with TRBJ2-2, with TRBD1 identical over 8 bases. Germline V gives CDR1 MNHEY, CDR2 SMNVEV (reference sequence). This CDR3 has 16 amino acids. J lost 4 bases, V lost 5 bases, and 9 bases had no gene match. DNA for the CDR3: TGTGCCAGCAGTCTTCTCAGGGGGCTGGGCACCGGGGAGCTGTTTTTT. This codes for CASSLLRGLGTGELFF.

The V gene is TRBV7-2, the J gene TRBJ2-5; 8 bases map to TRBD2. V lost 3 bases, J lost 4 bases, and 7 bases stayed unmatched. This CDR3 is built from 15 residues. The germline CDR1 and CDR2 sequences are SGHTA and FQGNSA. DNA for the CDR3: TGTGCCAGCAGCTTCCAGAGCGGGGGTGGAGAGACCCAGTACTTC. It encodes CASSFQSGGGETQYF. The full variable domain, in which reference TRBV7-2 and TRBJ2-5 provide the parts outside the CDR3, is GAGVSQSPSNKVTEKGKDVELRCDPISGHTALYWYRQSLGQGLEFLIYFQGNSAPDKSGLPSDRFSAERTGGSVSTLTIQRTQQEDSAVYLCASSFQSGGGETQYFGPGTRLLVL.

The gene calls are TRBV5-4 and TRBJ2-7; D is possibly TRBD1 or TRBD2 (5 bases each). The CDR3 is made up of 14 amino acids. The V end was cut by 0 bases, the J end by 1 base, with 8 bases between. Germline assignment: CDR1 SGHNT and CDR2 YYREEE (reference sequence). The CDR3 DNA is TGTGCCAGCAGCTTGGCGGGACGATCCTACGAGCAGTACTTC. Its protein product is CASSLAGRSYEQYF.

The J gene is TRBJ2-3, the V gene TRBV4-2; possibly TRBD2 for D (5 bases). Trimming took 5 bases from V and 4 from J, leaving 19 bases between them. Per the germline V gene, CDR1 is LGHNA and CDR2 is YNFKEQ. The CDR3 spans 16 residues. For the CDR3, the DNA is TGTGCCAGCAGCTTGAATCGGGATAGCGCGGCAGATACGCAGTATTTT. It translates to CASSLNRDSAADTQYF.